Shown below are 20 T cell receptor beta chains from a single sample sequenced in a study of blood T cells in healthy people across ages. Sample-barcoded 5' priming and a J-beta primer mix drove a second PCR of 7 to 11 cycles. One entry per CDR3 protein, called by TCRdb with MiXCR from the 5' RACE reads. The sample has some 710,000 distinct CDR3 sequences, about 20% seen once. Sequenced sample: blood. These receptors were obtained from a man between 70 and 80 years old in good health.

The genes are TRBV12-3 or TRBV12-4 and TRBJ1-1, with D maybe TRBD1 (6 bases). This CDR3 region has 14 residues. V dropped 9 bases and J dropped 5 bases, with 19 bases sitting between them. CDR3 bases: TGTGCCAGTTTGGGGGGGGCGGTGGCAACTGAAGCTTTCTTT. Its translation is CASLGGAVATEAFF.

This clonotype was detected only a few times. V gene TRBV24-1 combines with J gene TRBJ2-3; the D gene is possibly TRBD2 (6 bases). The V end lost 3 bases, the J end lost 1 base, and 13 bases lay between the germline ends. The CDR3 has 16 amino acids. The germline V gene has CDR1 KGHDR and CDR2 SFDVKD. CDR3: CATSDAVGGRTDTQYF. CDR3 in DNA: TGTGCCACCAGTGATGCCGTCGGGGGACGCACAGATACGCAGTATTTT.

The table lists this clonotype with a few counts. The chain employs TRBV7-6 and TRBJ1-2; 7 bases are shared with TRBD1. Germline assignment: CDR1 SGHVS and CDR2 FNYEAQ. This CDR3 region has 13 residues. The J segment lost 8 bases and the V segment lost 4 bases, leaving 7 bases of the junction unmatched. CDR3 DNA: TGTGCCAGCAGCTCCACTCGGACAGGCGGCTACACCTTC. It specifies CASSSTRTGGYTF. Supplemented by reference TRBV7-6 and TRBJ1-2, the full variable domain reads GAGVSQSPRYKVTKRGQDVALRCDPISGHVSLYWYRQALGQGPEFLTYFNYEAQQDKSGLPNDRFSAERPEGSISTLTIQRTEQRDSAMYRCASSSTRTGGYTFGSGTRLTVV.

V and J are TRBV4-2 and TRBJ2-1; 7 bases are a match to TRBD2. The DNA end favors TRBJ2-7, so the J call may be wrong. The CDR3 has 16 residues. CDR1 is LGHNA and CDR2 is YNFKEQ in the germline V gene. The CDR3 here is CASSQDKAGIHYEQYF. In nucleotides, the CDR3 is TGTGCCAGCAGCCAAGATAAAGCGGGGATTCACTACGAGCAGTACTTC.

This clonotype was seen only a few times. The chain couples TRBV7-9 to TRBJ2-7; TRBD2 matches 7 bases. CDR1 SEHNR and CDR2 FQNEAQ come from the germline V gene (reference sequence). Unmatched junction bases numbered 5, after V lost 1 base and J lost 2 bases. There are 15 residues in the CDR3. The CDR3 DNA sequence: TGTGCCAGCAGCTTAGGGCTAGCGGCTACCTACGAGCAGTACTTC. Translating gives CASSLGLAATYEQYF.

This clonotype turned up a few times. The genes are TRBV6-5 and TRBJ2-4; 8 positions match TRBD1. Germline V CDR1 and CDR2: MNHEY, SVGAGI. V lost 5 bases and J lost 6; bases outside the gene matches: 0. CDR3 length equals 12 residues. The DNA of the CDR3 is TGTGCCAGCAGTGGACAGGGAAACATTCAGTACTTC. As protein: CASSGQGNIQYF.

The sample holds one count of this clonotype. The CDR3 spells CASSDNRQETQYF. The CDR3 bases are TGTGCCAGCAGTGATAACAGACAAGAGACCCAGTACTTC. This chain links TRBV2 with TRBJ2-5; D remains ambiguous. Trimming stripped 3 bases from V and 2 bases from J, with 7 bases between. CDR1 and CDR2 from the germline V gene are SNHLY and FYNNEI. The CDR3 consists of 13 residues. The whole variable domain, filled in from reference TRBV2 and TRBJ2-5, reads EPEVTQTPSHQVTQMGQEVILRCVPISNHLYFYWYRQILGQKVEFLVSFYNNEISEKSEIFDDQFSVERPDGSNFTLKIRSTKLEDSAMYFCASSDNRQETQYFGPGTRLLVL.

This sequence joins TRBV10-3 and TRBJ2-1; a weak D match, TRBD1 (6 bases). Germline V gene lookup returns CDR1 ENHRY and CDR2 SYGVKD. The CDR3 spans 14 residues. V was cut by 6 bases and J by 3 bases, with 12 bases left in between. The CDR3 reads CAISRDIDYNEQFF. CDR3 DNA sequence: TGTGCCATCAGCCGGGACATAGACTACAATGAGCAGTTCTTC.

In its sample, this clonotype was seen a few times. The V and J genes are TRBV6-5 and TRBJ1-1, with D maybe TRBD1 (6 bases). This CDR3 region has 15 residues. V was pared by 0 bases and J by 2 bases, with 10 bases between. Germline V CDR1 and CDR2: MNHEY, SVGAGI. CDR3 sequence (DNA): TGTGCCAGCAGTTACTCATGGGGGGGCAACACTGAAGCTTTCTTT. Protein sequence: CASSYSWGGNTEAFF.

The chain is built from TRBV14 and TRBJ2-3; D not certain. Deletions cut 1 base from V and 5 bases from J, with 7 bases between. CDR3 length: 13 residues. Germline CDR1 is SGHDN and CDR2 is FVKESK. The CDR3 nucleotides are TGTGCCAGCAGCCAAGTAGGGCTAGATACGCAGTATTTT. Translation: CASSQVGLDTQYF.

The chain recombines TRBV5-1 with TRBJ1-1, with TRBD1 identical over 8 bases. The CDR3 spans 13 residues. The V gene end was trimmed by 9 bases and the J gene end by 2 bases; junction bases not matched to a gene: 6. The germline V gene encodes CDR1 SGHRS and CDR2 YFSETQ. The CDR3 DNA follows: TGCGCCACCGGGACAGGACCAAACACTGAAGCTTTCTTT. Residues: CATGTGPNTEAFF.

This clonotype was seen only a few times. The genes are TRBV5-1 and TRBJ1-2; TRBD1 aligns across 9 bases. Germline V lookup: CDR1 SGHRS, CDR2 YFSETQ. The ends lost 4 bases at V and 6 bases at J; junction bases unmatched: 13. The CDR3 runs to 16 residues. The CDR3 DNA sequence: TGCGCCAGCAGCCTTGGTGGGACAGGGATGGTCGATGGCTACACCTTC. The encoded protein is CASSLGGTGMVDGYTF.

This clonotype turned up a few times. This chain links TRBV7-2 with TRBJ2-1; D ambiguous. Germline assignment: CDR1 SGHTA and CDR2 FQGNSA. This CDR3 region has 15 residues. Between the trimmed V and J ends, which lost 2 bases and 4 bases, there was a span of 12 bases. The CDR3 loop is CASSLRWGGYNEQFF. In DNA, the CDR3 is TGTGCCAGCAGCTTAAGGTGGGGTGGATACAATGAGCAGTTCTTC.

This clonotype was counted a few times. The rearrangement uses TRBV12-3 or TRBV12-4 and TRBJ1-1, with 10 bases that match TRBD1. This CDR3 contains 16 residues. V shed 5 bases and J 0 bases; nucleotides not matched to a gene: 6. The CDR3 sequence: CASSPRQGAMNTEAFF. The CDR3 DNA reads TGTGCCAGCAGTCCCAGACAGGGGGCTATGAACACTGAAGCTTTCTTT.

The rearrangement links TRBV5-1 to TRBJ1-1, with 9 positions matching TRBD1. Trimming removed 0 bases from V and 7 bases from J; junction bases left unmatched: 4. Germline CDR1 and CDR2: SGHRS and YFSETQ. The CDR3 is 14 residues long. The CDR3 bases are TGCGCCAGCAGCTTGGGGGACAGGGCGAATGAAGCTTTCTTT. Its translation: CASSLGDRANEAFF.

This clonotype was seen a handful of times. The rearrangement uses TRBV5-1 and TRBJ1-1, with 9 positions matching TRBD1. This CDR3 has 16 residues. The germline V gene has CDR1 SGHRS and CDR2 YFSETQ. J was trimmed by 0 bases and V by 0 bases; bases with no gene match: 3. The CDR3 DNA reads as TGCGCCAGCAGCTTGGGACAGGGGGGGATGAACACTGAAGCTTTCTTT. As protein: CASSLGQGGMNTEAFF.

This rearrangement joins TRBV5-1 to TRBJ2-1; perhaps TRBD1 as D (5 bases). CDR3 length equals 15 residues. V gave up 5 bases and J gave up 0 bases, with 12 bases separating them. Germline V CDR1 and CDR2: SGHRS, YFSETQ. CDR3 sequence: CASRMDTGSYNEQFF. Here the CDR3 DNA reads TGCGCCAGCAGGATGGACACTGGCTCCTACAATGAGCAGTTCTTC.

The sample holds a few counts of this clonotype. The V call is TRBV12-3 or TRBV12-4, the J call TRBJ1-2; 7 positions agree with TRBD1. The CDR3 loop spans 11 amino acids. V trimming: 8 bases; J trimming: 7 bases; junction bases outside the gene matches: 4. In DNA, the CDR3 is TGTGCCAGCCAACAGGGGACTGGCTACACCTTC. Translation gives CASQQGTGYTF.

The chain carries TRBV20-1 and TRBJ1-2; 9 bases agree with TRBD1. With 0 bases clipped from V and 6 bases from J, the junction kept 5 bases outside the gene matches. The CDR3 sequence is 14 residues long. Germline V gene sequence: CDR1 DFQATT, CDR2 SNEGSKA (reference sequence). In nucleotides, the CDR3 is TGCAGTGCTAGAGACCATCGGACAGGGGATGGCTACACCTTC. It codes for CSARDHRTGDGYTF.

This clonotype appeared a few times. Germline and junction disagree at one end, which may indicate a read error. The rearrangement uses TRBV29-1 and TRBJ2-4, with D perhaps matching TRBD1 (5 bases). Per germline, CDR1 SQVTM and CDR2 ANQGSEA. The CDR3 runs 12 residues. The CDR3 nucleotides read TGCAGCGTTGAAAAACGGAGTGGACACATCGTCTTC. Translated: CSVEKRSGHIVF.